The next 4 T cell receptor beta chains were all read from a single sample in a study of T cell responses to AZD1222 COVID-19 vaccine. Generated by immunoSEQ multiplex PCR, the TCRdb table keeps only in-frame clones and is missing some. The sample records more than 95,000 clones, more than 85% being singletons. The starting material was peripheral blood, obtained on day 0 of MenACWY control vaccination. The receptors here all came from an adult in good health.

This clone showed up just once. This chain links TRBV6-2 or TRBV6-3 with TRBJ1-5; tentatively, D is TRBD1 (5 bases). The CDR3 loop spans 16 amino acids. Trimming removed 2 bases from V and 4 bases from J, with 15 bases in between. Germline V gene sequence: CDR1 MNHEY, CDR2 SVGEGT. The CDR3 region is CASSYRGLRGNQPQHF. The CDR3 bases are TGTGCCAGCAGTTACAGGGGACTCCGTGGTAATCAGCCCCAGCATTTT.

The chain recombines TRBV7-9 with TRBJ1-1; D ambiguous. Looked up from germline, CDR1 is SEHNR and CDR2 is FQNEAQ (reference sequence). V gave up 1 base and J gave up 4 bases, with 7 bases separating them. CDR3 length: 13 amino acids. CDR3 in DNA: TGTGCCAGCAGCTTAGAGGCAGGCACTGAAGCTTTCTTT. It specifies CASSLEAGTEAFF.

This chain joins TRBV19 and TRBJ2-2; the D gene is possibly TRBD1 (7 bases). Looked up from germline, CDR1 is LNHDA and CDR2 is SQIVND (reference sequence). The CDR3 loop spans 15 amino acids. V lost 7 bases and J 3 bases, leaving 15 bases between the germline ends. CDR3 residues: CASKRVTGDTGELFF. CDR3 DNA sequence: TGTGCCAGTAAGCGGGTTACAGGGGACACCGGGGAGCTGTTTTTT. The full variable domain, rest sourced from reference TRBV19 and TRBJ2-2, is DGGITQSPKYLFRKEGQNVTLSCEQNLNHDAMYWYRQDPGQGLRLIYYSQIVNDFQKGDIAEGYSVSREKKESFPLTVTSAQKNPTAFYLCASKRVTGDTGELFFGEGSRLTVL.

The chain has TRBV5-5 and TRBJ1-3, with unresolved D. V was pared by 0 bases and J by 4 bases, with 11 bases between. The CDR3 contains 15 residues. The germline V gene has CDR1 SGHKS and CDR2 YYEKEE (reference sequence). CDR3 loop: CASSLDPSGGNTIYF. As DNA, the CDR3 is TGTGCCAGCAGCTTGGACCCGTCGGGGGGAAACACCATATATTTT.